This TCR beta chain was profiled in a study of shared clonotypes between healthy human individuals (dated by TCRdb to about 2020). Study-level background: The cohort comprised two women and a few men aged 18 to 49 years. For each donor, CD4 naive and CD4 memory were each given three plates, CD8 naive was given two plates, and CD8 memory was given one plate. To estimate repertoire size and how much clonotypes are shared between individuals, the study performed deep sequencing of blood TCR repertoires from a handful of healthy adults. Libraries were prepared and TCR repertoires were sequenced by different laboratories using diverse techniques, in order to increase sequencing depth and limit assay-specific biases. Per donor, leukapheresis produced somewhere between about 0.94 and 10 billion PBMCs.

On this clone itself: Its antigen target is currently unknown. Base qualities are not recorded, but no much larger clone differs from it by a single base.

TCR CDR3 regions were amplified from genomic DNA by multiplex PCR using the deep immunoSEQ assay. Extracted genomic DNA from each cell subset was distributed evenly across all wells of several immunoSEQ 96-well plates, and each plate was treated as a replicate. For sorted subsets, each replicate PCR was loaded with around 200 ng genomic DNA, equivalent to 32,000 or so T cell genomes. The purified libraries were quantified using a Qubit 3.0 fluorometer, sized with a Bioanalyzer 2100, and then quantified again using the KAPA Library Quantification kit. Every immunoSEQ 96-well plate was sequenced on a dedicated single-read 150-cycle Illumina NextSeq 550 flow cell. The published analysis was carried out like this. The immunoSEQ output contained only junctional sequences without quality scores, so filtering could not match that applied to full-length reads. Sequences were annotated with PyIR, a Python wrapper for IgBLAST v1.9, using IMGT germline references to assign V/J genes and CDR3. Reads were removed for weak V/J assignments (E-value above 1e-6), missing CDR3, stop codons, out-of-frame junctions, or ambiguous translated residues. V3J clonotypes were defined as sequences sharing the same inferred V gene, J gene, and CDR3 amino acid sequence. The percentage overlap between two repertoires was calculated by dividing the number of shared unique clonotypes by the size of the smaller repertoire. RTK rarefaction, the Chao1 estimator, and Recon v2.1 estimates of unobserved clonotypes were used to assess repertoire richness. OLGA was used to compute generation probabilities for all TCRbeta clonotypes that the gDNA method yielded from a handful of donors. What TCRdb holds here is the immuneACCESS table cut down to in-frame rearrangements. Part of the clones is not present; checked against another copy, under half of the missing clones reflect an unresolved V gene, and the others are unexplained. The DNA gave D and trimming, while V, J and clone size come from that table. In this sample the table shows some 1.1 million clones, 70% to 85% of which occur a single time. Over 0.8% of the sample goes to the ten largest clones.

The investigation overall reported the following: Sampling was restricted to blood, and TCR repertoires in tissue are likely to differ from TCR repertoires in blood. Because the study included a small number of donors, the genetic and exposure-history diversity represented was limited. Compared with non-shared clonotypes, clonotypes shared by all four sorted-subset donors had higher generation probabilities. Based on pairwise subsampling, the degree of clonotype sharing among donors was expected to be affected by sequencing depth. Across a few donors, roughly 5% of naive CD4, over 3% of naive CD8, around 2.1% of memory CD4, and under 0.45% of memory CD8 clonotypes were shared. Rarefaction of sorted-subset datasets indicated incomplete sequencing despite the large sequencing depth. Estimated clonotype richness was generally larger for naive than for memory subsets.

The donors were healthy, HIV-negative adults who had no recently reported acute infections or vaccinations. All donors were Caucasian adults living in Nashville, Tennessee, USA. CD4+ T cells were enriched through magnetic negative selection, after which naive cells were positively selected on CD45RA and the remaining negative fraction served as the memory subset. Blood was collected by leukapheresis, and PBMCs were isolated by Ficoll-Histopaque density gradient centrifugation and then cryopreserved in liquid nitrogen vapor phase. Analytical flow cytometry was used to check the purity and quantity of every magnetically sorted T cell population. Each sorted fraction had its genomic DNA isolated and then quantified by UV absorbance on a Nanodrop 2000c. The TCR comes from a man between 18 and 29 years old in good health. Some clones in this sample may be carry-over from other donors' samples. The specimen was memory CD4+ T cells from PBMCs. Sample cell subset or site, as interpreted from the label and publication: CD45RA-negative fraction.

The DNA sequence follows: TGTGCCAGCAGAAGTTCTGGCGCGCGCTATCAAGAGACCCAGTACTTC. Translated, it reads CASRSSGARYQETQYF. In this chain, TRBV27 is recombined with TRBJ2-5; the D segment cannot be called with confidence. Reading from cysteine to phenylalanine, the CDR3 counts 16 amino acids. Of the read, only the CDR3 DNA is kept; its 48 bases are in frame from base 1. V loses 6 bases of germline sequence and J loses 2 bases, and the interval between the two ends is 19 bases. From the germline V gene (reference sequence), CDR1 is MNHEY and CDR2 is SMNVEV.